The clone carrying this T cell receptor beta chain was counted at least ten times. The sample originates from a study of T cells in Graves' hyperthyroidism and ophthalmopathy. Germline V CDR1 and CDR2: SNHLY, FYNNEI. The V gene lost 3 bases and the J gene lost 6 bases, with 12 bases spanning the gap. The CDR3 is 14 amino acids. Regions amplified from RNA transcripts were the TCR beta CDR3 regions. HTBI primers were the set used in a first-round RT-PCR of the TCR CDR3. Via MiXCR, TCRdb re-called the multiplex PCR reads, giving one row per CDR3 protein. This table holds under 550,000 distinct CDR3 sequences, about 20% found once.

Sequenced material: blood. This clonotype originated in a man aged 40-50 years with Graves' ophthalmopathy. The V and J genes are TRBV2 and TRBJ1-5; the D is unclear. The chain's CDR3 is CASSDGVPGQPQHF. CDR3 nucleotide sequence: TGTGCCAGCAGTGATGGGGTCCCAGGTCAGCCCCAGCATTTT.